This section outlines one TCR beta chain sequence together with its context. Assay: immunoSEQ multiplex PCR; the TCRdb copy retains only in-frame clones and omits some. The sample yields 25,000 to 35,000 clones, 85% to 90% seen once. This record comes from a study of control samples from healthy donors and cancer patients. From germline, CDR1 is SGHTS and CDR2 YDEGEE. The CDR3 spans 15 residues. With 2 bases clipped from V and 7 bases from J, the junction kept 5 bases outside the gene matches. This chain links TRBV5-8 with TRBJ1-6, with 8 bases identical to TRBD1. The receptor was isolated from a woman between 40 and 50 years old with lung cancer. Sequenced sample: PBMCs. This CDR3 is CASSFGQGGNSPLHF. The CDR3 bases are TGTGCCAGCAGCTTTGGACAGGGCGGCAATTCACCCCTCCACTTT.